This T cell receptor (beta chain) was documented in a study of T cells in Graves' hyperthyroidism and ophthalmopathy. Uncontrolled infection, other autoimmune disease, pregnancy and lactation each barred patients from inclusion. As concerns this clonotype: Antigen specificity is unknown.

The investigators amplified TCR beta CDR3 regions from RNA transcripts. The HTBI primer set drove a first-round RT-PCR of the TCR CDR3. TCRdb reanalysed the multiplex PCR reads using MiXCR and keeps one entry per CDR3 protein. The sample has 500,000 to 650,000 distinct CDR3 sequences, 40% to 55% seen once. Study conclusions and caveats: A model of 13 V-J pairs discriminated ophthalmopathy from stable hyperthyroidism. Model predictions of ophthalmopathy came a median 6.5 months before onset.

The sequencing sample was made of peripheral blood or thyroid tissue (not recorded which). The receptor comes from an adult woman with Graves' disease, either hyperthyroidism or ophthalmopathy (not recorded which).

CDR3 protein: CASSKREKLFF. The CDR3, as DNA: TGTGCCAGCAGCAAAAGGGAAAAACTGTTTTTT. The chain has TRBV7-9 and TRBJ1-4; D is uncertain. This CDR3 comprises 11 residues. The V end was cut by 5 bases, the J end by 8 bases, with 6 bases between. The germline V gene encodes CDR1 SEHNR and CDR2 FQNEAQ (reference sequence).